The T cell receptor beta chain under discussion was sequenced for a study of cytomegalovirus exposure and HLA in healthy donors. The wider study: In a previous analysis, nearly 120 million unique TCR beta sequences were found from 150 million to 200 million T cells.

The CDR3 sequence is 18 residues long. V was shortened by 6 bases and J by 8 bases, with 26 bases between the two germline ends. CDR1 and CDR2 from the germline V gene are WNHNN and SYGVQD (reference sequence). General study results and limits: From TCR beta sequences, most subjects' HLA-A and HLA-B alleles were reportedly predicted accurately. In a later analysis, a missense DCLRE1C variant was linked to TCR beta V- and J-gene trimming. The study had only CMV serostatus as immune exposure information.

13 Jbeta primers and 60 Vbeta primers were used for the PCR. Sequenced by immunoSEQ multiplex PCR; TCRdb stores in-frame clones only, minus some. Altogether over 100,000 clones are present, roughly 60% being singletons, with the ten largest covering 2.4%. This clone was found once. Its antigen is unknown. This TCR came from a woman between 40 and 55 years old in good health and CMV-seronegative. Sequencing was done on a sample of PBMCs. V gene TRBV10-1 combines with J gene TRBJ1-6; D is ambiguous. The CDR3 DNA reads TGCGCCAGCAGATACTTTCTGGGAGGGCCCCCACGGCATTCACCCCTCCACTTT. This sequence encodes CASRYFLGGPPRHSPLHF.